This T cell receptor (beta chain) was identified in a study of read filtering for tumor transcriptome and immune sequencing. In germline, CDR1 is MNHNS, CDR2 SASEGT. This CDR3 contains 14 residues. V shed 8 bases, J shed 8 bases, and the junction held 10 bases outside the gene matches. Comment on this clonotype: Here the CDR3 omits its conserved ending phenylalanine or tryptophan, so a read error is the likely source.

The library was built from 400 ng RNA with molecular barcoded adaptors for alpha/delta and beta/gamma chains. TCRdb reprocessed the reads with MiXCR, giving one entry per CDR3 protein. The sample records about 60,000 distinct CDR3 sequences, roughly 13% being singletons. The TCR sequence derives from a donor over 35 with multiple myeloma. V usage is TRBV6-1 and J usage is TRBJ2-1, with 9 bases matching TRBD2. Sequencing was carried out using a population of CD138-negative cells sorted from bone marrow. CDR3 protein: CASVPSGNGDEQFL. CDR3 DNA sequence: TGTGCCAGCGTCCCTAGCGGGAACGGGGATGAGCAGTTCCTC.